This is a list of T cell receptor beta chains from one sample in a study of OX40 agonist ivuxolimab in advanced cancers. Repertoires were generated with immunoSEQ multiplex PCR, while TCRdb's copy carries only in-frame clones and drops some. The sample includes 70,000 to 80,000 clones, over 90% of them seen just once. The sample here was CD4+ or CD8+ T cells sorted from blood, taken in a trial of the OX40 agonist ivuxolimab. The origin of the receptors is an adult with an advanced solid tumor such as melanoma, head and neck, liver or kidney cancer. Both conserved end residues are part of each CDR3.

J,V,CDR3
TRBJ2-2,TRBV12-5,CASAPNPRTGELFF
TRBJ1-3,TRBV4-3,CASSQDLATGNTIYF
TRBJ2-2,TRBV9,CASSGRVTTGELFF
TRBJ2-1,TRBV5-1,CASSLVALYNEQFF
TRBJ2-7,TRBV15,CATRSSKGHYEQYF
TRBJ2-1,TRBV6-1,CASSEFQGAYNEQFF
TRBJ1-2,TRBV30,CAWTAGPGGYTF
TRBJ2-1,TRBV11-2,CASSLEGFLAGVSYNEQFF
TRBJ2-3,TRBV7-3,CASSLAGGSDTQYF
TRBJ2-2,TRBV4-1,CASSQERLAGELFF
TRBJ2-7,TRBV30,CAWRSRGSYEQYF
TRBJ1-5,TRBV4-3,CASSQDGGSYQPQHF
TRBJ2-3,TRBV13,CASSPRLAVTDTQYF
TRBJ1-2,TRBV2,CASDGAYGYTF
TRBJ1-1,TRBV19,CASSIVGQGEAFF
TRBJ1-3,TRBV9,CASSPGQDSGNTIYF
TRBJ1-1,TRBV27,CAARDRGGTEAFF
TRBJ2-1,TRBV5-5,CASSLRLRLDEQFF
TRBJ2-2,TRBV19,CATPTMDRGHDGELFF
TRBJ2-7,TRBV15,CATSRDGVEQYF
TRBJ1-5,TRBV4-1,CASSQDRGNNQPQHF
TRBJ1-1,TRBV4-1,CASSQDPPGPEAFF
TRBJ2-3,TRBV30,CAWSPGTGVTDTQYF
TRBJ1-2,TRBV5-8,CASSFPGEGGYTF
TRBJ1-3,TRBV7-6,CASSPGRLDTIYF
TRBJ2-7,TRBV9,CASSVGGSGYEQYF
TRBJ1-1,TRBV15,CATSHPGQGRSDTEAFF
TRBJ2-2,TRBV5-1,CASSPGPETPNTGELFF
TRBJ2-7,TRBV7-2,CASSPGVAGTYEQYF
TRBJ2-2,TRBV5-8,CASSSLDSYTGELFF
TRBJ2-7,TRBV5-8,CASSFFPDRYEQYF
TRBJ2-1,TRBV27,CASSSGTSGVSDEQFF
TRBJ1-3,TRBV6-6,CASSYSSSGNTIYF
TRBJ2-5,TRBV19,CASSIPGTVIQETQYF
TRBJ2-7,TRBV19,CASSIQGSSYEQYF
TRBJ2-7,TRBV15,CATSREFASGTLSYEQYF
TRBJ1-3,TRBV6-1,CASTTGYSGNTIYF
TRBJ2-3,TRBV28,CASSITSGSDTQYF
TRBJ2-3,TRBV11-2,CASSTRATDTQYF
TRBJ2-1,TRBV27,CASSWDGQGVNEQFF
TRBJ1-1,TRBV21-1,CASSKGGGTEAFF
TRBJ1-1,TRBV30,CACPRGTTEAFF
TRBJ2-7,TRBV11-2,CASSLSGTSGRGRYEQYF
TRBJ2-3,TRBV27,CATRGLAGNWTDTQYF
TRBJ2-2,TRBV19,CASSIGPATHGELFF
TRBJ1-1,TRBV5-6,CASSLGWNTEAFF
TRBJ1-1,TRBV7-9,CASSLTEAFF
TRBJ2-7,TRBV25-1,CASSANRDREYEQYF
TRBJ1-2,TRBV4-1,CASSQVGGPEGYTF
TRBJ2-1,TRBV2,CASSELYSYNEQFF
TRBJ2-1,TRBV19,CASSIGLAGAFLFF
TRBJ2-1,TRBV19,CASSSSGGAGNEQFF
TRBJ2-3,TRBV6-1,CASSEWSGGPSTDTQYF
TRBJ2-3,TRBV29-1,CSAQTSGGVDTQYF
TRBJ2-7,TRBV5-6,CASSLVGTMTYEQYF
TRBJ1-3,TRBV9,CASSTQGLQGNTIYF
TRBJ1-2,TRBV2,CASSVTGTANYGYTF
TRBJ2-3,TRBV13,CASSSRKLAVDTQYF
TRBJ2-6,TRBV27,CASSLTGPLSGANVLTF